The sample holds a few counts of the clone carrying this TCR beta chain. Its antigen is unknown. V was pared by 6 bases and J by 8 bases, with 14 bases between. The CDR3 is 12 amino acids. Germline V gene data show CDR1 as DFQATT and CDR2 as SNEGSKA (reference sequence). Using its own MiXCR run on the 5' RACE reads, TCRdb lists one record per CDR3 protein. In the table there are roughly 50,000 distinct CDR3 sequences, around 25% of which are singletons. Study-wide results and limits: Tumor memory CD4+ T cell TCR gene usage clustered with blood and lymph node memory CD4+ cells and lymph node naive CD4+ cells.

The receptor's source is a female donor with breast cancer. The gene calls are TRBV20-1 and TRBJ2-1; D might be TRBD2 (6 bases). The specimen was tumor-infiltrating naive CD4+ T cells sorted from the breast tumor. The subset here: naive CD4+ T cells, CD4+CD45RA+CD25-. The CDR3 sequence: CSAAGRADEQFF. The CDR3, as DNA: TGCAGTGCGGCGGGACGAGCCGATGAGCAGTTCTTC.